The 13 T cell receptor beta chains below all came from one sample that was sequenced in a study of vaccination effects on CD4 cells after COVID-19. These TCRs' antigens remain unknown. The assay was immunoSEQ multiplex PCR, and TCRdb's table has in-frame clones only and misses some. The sample records tens of thousands of clones, approximately 80% being singletons. With the ViraFEST assay, the study expanded antigen-specific CD4+ T cells using viral peptide pools, then sequenced them. Cells that had been cultured for approximately eleven days were the source of isolated CD4+ T cells. Vaccine recipients had no previous SARS-CoV-2 infection; their nucleocapsid antibodies were negative. This specimen was CD4+ T cells from PBMCs cultured with HCoV-NL63 spike peptides, taken before COVID-19 vaccination. The receptors were gathered from a human donor who received a COVID-19 vaccine.

The CDR3 reads CASTPAGAGNTIYF. The CDR3 coding sequence is TGTGCCAGCACCCCAGCAGGGGCTGGAAACACCATATATTTT. The V and J genes are TRBV19 and TRBJ1-3; TRBD1 is a possible D gene (6 bases). There are 14 residues in the CDR3. Germline loops: CDR1 LNHDA, CDR2 SQIVND (reference sequence). V lost 9 bases to trimming and J lost 2 bases, with 14 bases between them.

The chain has TRBV3-1 (or the pseudogene TRBV3-2) and TRBJ1-1; TRBD1 might be the D (5 bases). The ends were cut back, 4 bases at V and 10 bases at J, with 16 bases in the middle. The CDR3 extends over 13 amino acids. Germline CDR1 is LGHDT and CDR2 is YNNKEL (reference sequence). The CDR3 nucleotides are TGTGCCAGCAGCCCACGGGACTTCCTGCCAGCTTTCTTT. This encodes CASSPRDFLPAFF.

J is TRBJ2-3 and V is TRBV18; D is unresolved. The germline V gene encodes CDR1 KGHSH and CDR2 LQKENI. This CDR3 comprises 15 residues. The ends were cut back, 1 base at V and 2 bases at J, with 10 bases in the middle. The CDR3, as DNA: TGTGCCAGCTCACCACAAACAGTCCCCACAGATACGCAGTATTTT. Protein product: CASSPQTVPTDTQYF.

Comment on this clone: The junction does not match germline at one end; this may be a read error. The chain joins TRBV6-5 to TRBJ1-1, with D tentatively TRBD1 (6 bases). The CDR3 length is 14 residues. Germline V gene lookup returns CDR1 MNHEY and CDR2 SVGAGI. The CDR3 bases are TGTGCCAGCAGTCACTCCCCATCAGGGGCGATGGCTTTCTTT. Its translation: CASSHSPSGAMAFF.

The chain uses TRBV3-1 (or the pseudogene TRBV3-2) and TRBJ2-2, with TRBD2 matching over 11 bases. After removal of 4 bases from V and 4 bases from J, the junction contained 5 bases not matched to a gene. CDR1 and CDR2 (germline): LGHDT, YNNKEL (reference sequence). The CDR3 sequence is 16 residues long. This CDR3 is CASSPTSGSGTGELFF. The CDR3 DNA reads TGTGCCAGCAGCCCCACTAGCGGGAGTGGCACCGGGGAGCTGTTTTTT.

The chain links TRBV6-5 to TRBJ1-2; 8 positions match TRBD1. V trimming: 2 bases; J trimming: 13 bases; junction bases outside the gene matches: 6. The CDR3 is made up of 12 amino acids. CDR1 is MNHEY, CDR2 SVGAGI, per germline. CDR3 sequence (DNA): TGTGCCAGCAGTTACCTAGGCAGGGGGCCCACCTTC. Translating it yields CASSYLGRGPTF.

The rearrangement links TRBV6-2 or TRBV6-3 to TRBJ1-2, with 8 bases lining up with TRBD1. Per germline, CDR1 MNHEY and CDR2 SVGEGT. CDR3 length: 15 residues. The trim removed 2 bases at V and 0 bases at J, leaving 2 bases unmatched. Written as DNA, the CDR3 is TGTGCCAGCAGTTACGAGGGACAGGCTAACTATGGCTACACCTTC. It yields the protein CASSYEGQANYGYTF.

The rearrangement joins TRBV6-2 or TRBV6-3 to TRBJ2-7, with 9 nucleotides matching TRBD1. Looked up from germline, CDR1 is MNHEY and CDR2 is SVGEGT. This CDR3 spans 18 amino acids. With V trimmed by 5 bases and J by 4 bases, 18 bases remained unmatched. Here the CDR3 DNA reads TGTGCCAGCAGTCCCAACCGGCGCCGGGACAGGGTGAGGTACGAGCAGTACTTC. Its protein is CASSPNRRRDRVRYEQYF.

This chain links TRBV4-1 with TRBJ2-4, with D tentatively TRBD1 (5 bases). Trimming removed 4 bases from V and 0 bases from J, with 13 bases in between. This CDR3 contains 16 residues. Germline CDR1 reads MGHRA; CDR2 reads YSYEKL. CDR3 DNA sequence: TGCGCCAGCAGCCCCCTGGGGCCGATAGCCAAAAACATTCAGTACTTC. This encodes CASSPLGPIAKNIQYF.

The genes are TRBV19 and TRBJ2-1; no clear D gene. V lost 0 bases and J lost 13, with 13 bases in between. This CDR3 is 13 amino acids long. Germline V CDR1 and CDR2: LNHDA, SQIVND (reference sequence). Here the CDR3 DNA reads TGTGCCAGTAGTATAGAGGCAGGCCGGGCCCAGTTCTTC. This codes for CASSIEAGRAQFF.

This clone was observed a handful of times. Other DNA sequences of this sample code for an identical CDR3. This chain connects TRBV18 to TRBJ2-1; 14 bases align to TRBD2. The V gene end was trimmed by 0 bases and the J gene end by 6 bases; junction bases not matched to a gene: 1. CDR1 KGHSH and CDR2 LQKENI come from the germline V gene. This CDR3 has 16 amino acids. In DNA, the CDR3 is TGTGCCAGCTCACCACCGACTAGCGGGGGGGGCAATGAGCAGTTCTTC. This codes for CASSPPTSGGGNEQFF. Variable domain in full (rest from reference TRBV18 and TRBJ2-1): NAGVMQNPRHLVRRRGQEARLRCSPMKGHSHVYWYRQLPEEGLKFMVYLQKENIIDESGMPKERFSAEFPKEGPSILRIQQVVRGDSAAYFCASSPPTSGGGNEQFFGPGTRLTVL.

The chain has TRBV2 and TRBJ2-2; 9 bases match TRBD2. CDR1 and CDR2 from the germline V gene are SNHLY and FYNNEI. The J segment lost 8 bases and the V segment lost 8 bases, leaving 9 bases of the junction unmatched. The CDR3 sequence is 14 residues long. The CDR3, as DNA: TGTGCCAGCGGGCTAGCGGGGACCATAGGGGAGCTGTTTTTT. Amino acids: CASGLAGTIGELFF.

This clone has only one observation. This sequence joins TRBV19 and TRBJ1-5; TRBD1 is a possible D gene (5 bases). The germline V and J ends were trimmed by 4 bases and 5 bases, with 15 bases remaining between them. The CDR3 is made up of 15 amino acids. Germline V gives CDR1 LNHDA, CDR2 SQIVND (reference sequence). The CDR3 region is CASSKQAYRDQPQHF. DNA for the CDR3: TGTGCCAGTAGTAAACAGGCCTACCGGGATCAGCCCCAGCATTTT.